This TCR beta chain appears in the sequencing data of a study of Ad26.COV2.S vaccination and SARS-CoV-2 variants. Study information: Intramuscular Ad26.COV2.S at 5x10^10 or 1x10^11 viral particles. Study results and caveats: Vaccinated and placebo-treated recipients had similar non-spike TCR breadth. Possibly, TCR breadth and depth analyses underestimated total T cell responses.

TCRdb keeps only in-frame clones here, not all; method: immunoSEQ multiplex PCR. The sample holds 380,000 or so clones, approximately 86% seen once. The CDR3 contains 15 residues. V was shortened by 0 bases and J by 8 bases, with 16 bases between the two germline ends. CDR1 is MNHNY, CDR2 SVGAGI, per germline (reference sequence). Sample treatment: around 19 received Ad26.COV2.S at low or high dose, single or two shots; 5 received placebo; per-sample allocation not given. Specimens were obtained on day 63 following the first vaccine or placebo injection. As for this clone: The antigen remains unidentified.

The V and J genes are TRBV6-6 and TRBJ1-2; maybe TRBD1 (5 bases). This clonotype was sampled from a person aged 18-60 years who received the Ad26.COV2.S COVID-19 vaccine or a placebo. The specimen comprised peripheral blood, sampled in a trial of Ad26.COV2.S vaccine versus placebo. The CDR3, as DNA: TGTGCCAGCAGTTACTCGGGGGGAAATACGGGCGGCTACACCTTC. As protein: CASSYSGGNTGGYTF.